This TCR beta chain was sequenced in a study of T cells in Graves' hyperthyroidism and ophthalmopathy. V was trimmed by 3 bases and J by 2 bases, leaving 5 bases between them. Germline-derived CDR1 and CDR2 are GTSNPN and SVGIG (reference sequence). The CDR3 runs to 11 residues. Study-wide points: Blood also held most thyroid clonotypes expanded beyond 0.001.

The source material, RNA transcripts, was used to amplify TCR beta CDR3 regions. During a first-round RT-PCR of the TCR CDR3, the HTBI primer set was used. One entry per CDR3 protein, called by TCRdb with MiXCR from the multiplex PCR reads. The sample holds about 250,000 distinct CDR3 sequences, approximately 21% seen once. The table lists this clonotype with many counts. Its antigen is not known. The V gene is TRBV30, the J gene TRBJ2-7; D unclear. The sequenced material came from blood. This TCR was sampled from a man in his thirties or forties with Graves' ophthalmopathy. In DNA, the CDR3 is TGTGCCTGGAGCCGACCCTACGAGCAGTACTTC. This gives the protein CAWSRPYEQYF.